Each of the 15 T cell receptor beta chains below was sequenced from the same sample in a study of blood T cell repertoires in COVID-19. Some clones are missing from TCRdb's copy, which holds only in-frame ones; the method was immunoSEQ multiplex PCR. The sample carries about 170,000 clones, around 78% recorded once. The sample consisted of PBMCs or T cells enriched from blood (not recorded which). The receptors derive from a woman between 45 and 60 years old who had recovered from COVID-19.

The CDR3 loop reads CASKYPGGAEDGYTF. DNA for the CDR3: TGTGCCAGCAAGTATCCCGGCGGGGCAGAGGATGGCTACACCTTC. The chain is built from TRBV27 and TRBJ1-2; D may be TRBD1 (5 bases). This CDR3 is built from 15 residues. Germline V lookup: CDR1 MNHEY, CDR2 SMNVEV (reference sequence). V lost 7 bases and J lost 6, with 21 bases in between.

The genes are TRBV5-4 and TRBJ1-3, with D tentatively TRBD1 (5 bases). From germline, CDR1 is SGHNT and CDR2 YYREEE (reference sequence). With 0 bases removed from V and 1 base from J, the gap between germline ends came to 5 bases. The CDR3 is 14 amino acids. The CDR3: CASSLGQSGNTIYF. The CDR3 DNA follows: TGTGCCAGCAGCTTGGGACAGTCTGGAAACACCATATATTTT. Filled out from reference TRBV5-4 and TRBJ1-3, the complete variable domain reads ETGVTQSPTHLIKTRGQQVTLRCSSQSGHNTVSWYQQALGQGPQFIFQYYREEENGRGNFPPRFSGLQFPNYSSELNVNALELDDSALYLCASSLGQSGNTIYFGEGSWLTVV.

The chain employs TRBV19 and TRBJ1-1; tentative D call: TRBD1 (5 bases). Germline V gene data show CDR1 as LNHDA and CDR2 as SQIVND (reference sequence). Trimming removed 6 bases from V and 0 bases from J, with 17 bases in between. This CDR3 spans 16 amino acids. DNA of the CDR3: TGTGCCAGTAGACGCGCGGGGGGGATAATGAACACTGAAGCTTTCTTT. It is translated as CASRRAGGIMNTEAFF. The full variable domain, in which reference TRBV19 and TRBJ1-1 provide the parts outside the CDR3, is DGGITQSPKYLFRKEGQNVTLSCEQNLNHDAMYWYRQDPGQGLRLIYYSQIVNDFQKGDIAEGYSVSREKKESFPLTVTSAQKNPTAFYLCASRRAGGIMNTEAFFGQGTRLTVV.

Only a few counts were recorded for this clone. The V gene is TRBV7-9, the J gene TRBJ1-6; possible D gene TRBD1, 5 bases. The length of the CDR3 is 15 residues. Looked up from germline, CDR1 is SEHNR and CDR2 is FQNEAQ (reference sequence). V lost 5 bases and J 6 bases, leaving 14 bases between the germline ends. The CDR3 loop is CASSPTSGFNSPLHF. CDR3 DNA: TGTGCCAGCAGCCCCACCTCAGGGTTTAATTCACCCCTCCACTTT.

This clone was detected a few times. The CDR3 here is CASSVGGVGFNEQYV. The CDR3 DNA is TGTGCCAGTAGTGTCGGAGGGGTGGGGTTCAACGAGCAGTACGTC. The genes are TRBV19 and TRBJ2-7, with D perhaps TRBD2 (6 bases). The V end was cut by 5 bases, the J end by 5 bases, with 19 bases between. This CDR3 is 15 amino acids long. Germline values: CDR1 LNHDA, CDR2 SQIVND (reference sequence).

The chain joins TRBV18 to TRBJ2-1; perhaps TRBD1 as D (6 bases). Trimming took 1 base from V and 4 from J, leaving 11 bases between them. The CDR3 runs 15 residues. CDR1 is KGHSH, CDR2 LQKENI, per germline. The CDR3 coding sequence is TGTGCCAGCTCACCACAACAGGGAGAGTACAATGAGCAGTTCTTC. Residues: CASSPQQGEYNEQFF.

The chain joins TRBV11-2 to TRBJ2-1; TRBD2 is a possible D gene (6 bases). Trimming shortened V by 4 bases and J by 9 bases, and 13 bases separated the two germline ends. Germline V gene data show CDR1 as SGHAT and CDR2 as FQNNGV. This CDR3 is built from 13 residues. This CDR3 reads CASSSGTLGEQFF. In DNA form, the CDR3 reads TGTGCCAGCAGCTCCGGGACTTTGGGTGAGCAGTTCTTC.

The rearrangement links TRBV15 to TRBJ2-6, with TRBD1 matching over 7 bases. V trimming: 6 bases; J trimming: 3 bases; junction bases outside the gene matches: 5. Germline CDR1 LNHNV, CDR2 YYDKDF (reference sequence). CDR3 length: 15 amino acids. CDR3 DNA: TGTGCCACCAGACTGGACAGGCTTGGGGCCAACGTCCTGACTTTC. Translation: CATRLDRLGANVLTF.

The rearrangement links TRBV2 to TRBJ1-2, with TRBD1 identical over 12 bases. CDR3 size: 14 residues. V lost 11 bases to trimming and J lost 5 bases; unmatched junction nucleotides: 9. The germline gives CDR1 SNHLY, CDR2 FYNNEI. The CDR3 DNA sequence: TGTGCCCGCAAGGGACAGGGGGCAAGGTATGGCTACACCTTC. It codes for CARKGQGARYGYTF. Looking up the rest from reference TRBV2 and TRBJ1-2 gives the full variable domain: EPEVTQTPSHQVTQMGQEVILRCVPISNHLYFYWYRQILGQKVEFLVSFYNNEISEKSEIFDDQFSVERPDGSNFTLKIRSTKLEDSAMYFCARKGQGARYGYTFGSGTRLTVV.

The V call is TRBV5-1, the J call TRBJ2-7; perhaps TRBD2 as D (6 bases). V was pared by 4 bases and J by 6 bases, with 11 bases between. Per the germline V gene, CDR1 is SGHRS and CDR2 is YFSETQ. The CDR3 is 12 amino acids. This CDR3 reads CASSPTGGEQYV. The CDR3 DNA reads TGCGCCAGCAGCCCGACCGGGGGCGAGCAGTACGTC.

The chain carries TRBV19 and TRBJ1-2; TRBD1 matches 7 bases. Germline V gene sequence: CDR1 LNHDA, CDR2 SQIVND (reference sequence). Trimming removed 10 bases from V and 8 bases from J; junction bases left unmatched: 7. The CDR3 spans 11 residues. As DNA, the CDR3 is TGTGCCACCCGACAGGGAGAAGGCTACACCTTC. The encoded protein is CATRQGEGYTF.

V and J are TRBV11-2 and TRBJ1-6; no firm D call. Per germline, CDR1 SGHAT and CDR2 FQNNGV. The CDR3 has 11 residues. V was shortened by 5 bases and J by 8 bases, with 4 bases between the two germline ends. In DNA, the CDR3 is TGTGCCAGCAGCCGGGATTCACCCCTCCACTTT. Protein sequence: CASSRDSPLHF.

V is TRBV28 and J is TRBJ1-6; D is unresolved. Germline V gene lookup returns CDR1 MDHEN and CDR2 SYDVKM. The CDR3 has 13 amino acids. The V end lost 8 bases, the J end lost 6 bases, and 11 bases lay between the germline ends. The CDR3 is CASQPGFNSPLHF. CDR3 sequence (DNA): TGTGCCAGCCAACCGGGTTTTAATTCACCCCTCCACTTT. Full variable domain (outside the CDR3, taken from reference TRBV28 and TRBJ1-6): DVKVTQSSRYLVKRTGEKVFLECVQDMDHENMFWYRQDPGLGLRLIYFSYDVKMKEKGDIPEGYSVSREKKERFSLILESASTNQTSMYLCASQPGFNSPLHFGNGTRLTVT.

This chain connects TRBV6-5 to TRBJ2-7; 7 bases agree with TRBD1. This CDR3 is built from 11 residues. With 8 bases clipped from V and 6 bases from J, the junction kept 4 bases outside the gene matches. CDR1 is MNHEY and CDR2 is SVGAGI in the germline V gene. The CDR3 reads CASGQAGEQYV. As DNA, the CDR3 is TGTGCCAGCGGACAGGCGGGCGAGCAGTACGTC.

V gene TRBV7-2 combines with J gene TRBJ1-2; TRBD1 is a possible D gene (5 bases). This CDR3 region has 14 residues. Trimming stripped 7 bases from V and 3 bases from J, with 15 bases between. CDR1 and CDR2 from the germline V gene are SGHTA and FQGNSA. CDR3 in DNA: TGTGCCAGCACCCGTGGGAGGGGCGACTATGGCTACACCTTC. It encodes CASTRGRGDYGYTF.